These 21 T cell receptor beta chains share one sample of origin, sequenced in a study of T cell repertoires in cytomegalovirus infection. Which antigens these TCRs recognize remains unknown. Each CDR3 protein gets one entry after TCRdb re-called the reads with MiXCR. The profile covers under 200,000 distinct CDR3 sequences, with roughly 22% appearing a single time and about 25% taken by the ten largest. This material consisted of CD8+ T cells from cultured PBMCs, taken from culture after CMV antigen stimulation. The source of these receptors is a human donor in good health (CMV status not recorded). Some clones in this sample may be carry-over from other donors' samples.

This clonotype has just a few counts. CDR3 protein: CASTPTAYSNQPQHF. In nucleotides, the CDR3 is TGTGCCAGCACCCCGACAGCTTATAGCAATCAGCCCCAGCATTTT. The chain recombines TRBV27 with TRBJ1-5, with D maybe TRBD1 (5 bases). V dropped 7 bases and J dropped 0 bases, with 13 bases sitting between them. The CDR3 consists of 15 residues. Germline CDR1 is MNHEY and CDR2 is SMNVEV (reference sequence).

This clonotype was picked up a small number of times. The chain employs TRBV28 and TRBJ1-5; 12 bases match TRBD1. The CDR3 is 22 amino acids. Germline V gives CDR1 MDHEN, CDR2 SYDVKM. The J segment lost 2 bases and the V segment lost 7 bases, leaving 24 bases of the junction unmatched. CDR3 sequence (DNA): TGTGCCAGCACCTCCAAATATTACCCGGGACAGGGGGCGTCGGGTGGCAATCAGCCCCAGCATTTT. It codes for CASTSKYYPGQGASGGNQPQHF.

The chain carries TRBV7-3 and TRBJ2-3, with D perhaps being TRBD1 or TRBD2 (5 bases each). The germline V and J ends were trimmed by 1 base and 5 bases, with 19 bases remaining between them. The CDR3 is 17 amino acids. Germline loops: CDR1 SGHTA, CDR2 FQGTGA. The CDR3 DNA reads TGTGCCAGCAGCTTAATCTCTCGGGGACCCGACATAGATACGCAGTATTTT. Amino acids: CASSLISRGPDIDTQYF.

The chain uses TRBV7-9 and TRBJ1-1; weak D call: TRBD1 (6 bases). CDR1 and CDR2 from the germline V gene are SEHNR and FQNEAQ (reference sequence). The V end was cut by 2 bases, the J end by 7 bases, with 14 bases between. The CDR3 runs 14 residues. CDR3 sequence (DNA): TGTGCCAGCAGCTTACCGGCGACAGGCGATGAAGCTTTCTTT. Amino acid sequence: CASSLPATGDEAFF.

This chain joins TRBV19 and TRBJ1-5; D unresolved. Per germline, CDR1 LNHDA and CDR2 SQIVND (reference sequence). Trimming pared 3 bases from V and 1 base from J, leaving 13 bases between. The CDR3 runs 16 residues. CDR3 loop: CASSIASFGSNQPQHF. CDR3 in DNA: TGTGCCAGTAGTATCGCATCCTTCGGCAGCAATCAGCCCCAGCATTTT.

The sample holds many counts of this clonotype. In DNA form, the CDR3 reads TGTGCCAGTAGTATAACCGCGGGATTAGGCGAGCAGTACTTC. Protein product: CASSITAGLGEQYF. This chain connects TRBV19 to TRBJ2-7, with a weak D call TRBD2 (6 bases). This CDR3 has 14 residues. Trimming pared 2 bases from V and 6 bases from J, leaving 14 bases between. CDR1 is LNHDA and CDR2 is SQIVND in the germline V gene (reference sequence).

CDR3 DNA sequence: TGTGCCAGCAGTTCGGCGGCAGCTTGGAGCCAGCATTTT. It specifies CASSSAAAWSQHF. The chain recombines TRBV28 with TRBJ1-5; D remains ambiguous. This CDR3 has 13 amino acids. V was clipped by 4 bases and J by 12 bases, with 16 bases between them. Germline CDR1 and CDR2: MDHEN and SYDVKM.

The chain is built from TRBV12-3 or TRBV12-4 and TRBJ2-1; 7 bases are shared with TRBD2. V was clipped by 7 bases and J by 3 bases; unmatched bases: 15. This CDR3 region has 17 residues. Written as DNA, the CDR3 is TGTGCCAGCAATTTGGGTTTCGGTCGGGGGGTCTACAATGAGCAGTTCTTC. It specifies CASNLGFGRGVYNEQFF.

This clonotype was seen many times. This chain's CDR3 is CASSPGQGGYEQYF. In DNA form, the CDR3 reads TGTGCCAGCAGTCCCGGACAGGGGGGCTACGAGCAGTACTTC. This rearrangement joins TRBV6-8 to TRBJ2-7, with TRBD1 identical over 10 bases. CDR3 length equals 14 residues. V was pared by 5 bases and J by 3 bases, with 4 bases of the junction left unmatched. Germline lookup yields CDR1 MNHGY and CDR2 SAAAGT.

V usage is TRBV24-1 and J usage is TRBJ2-7; D is perhaps TRBD2 (5 bases). CDR1 KGHDR and CDR2 SFDVKD come from the germline V gene. With 2 bases removed from V and 7 bases from J, the gap between germline ends came to 23 bases. This CDR3 comprises 17 residues. The CDR3 DNA is TGTGCCACCAGTGATTGGAAACCGGGATCGAATACTGGGGAGCAGTACTTC. Protein product: CATSDWKPGSNTGEQYF.

This clonotype was counted at least ten times. The CDR3 sequence: CASSLTAYSNQPQHF. CDR3 coding DNA: TGTGCCAGCAGCTTGACGGCTTATAGCAATCAGCCCCAGCATTTT. This sequence joins TRBV7-2 and TRBJ1-5, with D uncertain. The V gene lost 3 bases and the J gene lost 0 bases, with 9 bases spanning the gap. In germline, CDR1 is SGHTA, CDR2 FQGNSA. The CDR3 runs to 15 residues.

This clonotype was counted a few times. The rearrangement links TRBV4-1 to TRBJ1-5, with D perhaps TRBD1 (5 bases). This CDR3 spans 16 amino acids. The germline V gene has CDR1 MGHRA and CDR2 YSYEKL. Between the trimmed V and J ends, which lost 3 bases and 4 bases, there was a span of 16 bases. CDR3 sequence (DNA): TGCGCCAGCAGCCAGGGTCGGGGCAGCGGGAATCAGCCCCAGCATTTT. It translates to CASSQGRGSGNQPQHF.

The genes are TRBV6-1 and TRBJ1-1; possibly TRBD1 for D (5 bases). The CDR3 covers 15 residues. V shed 6 bases and J shed 7 bases, with 21 bases lying between them. Looked up from germline, CDR1 is MNHNS and CDR2 is SASEGT. This CDR3 reads CASRGSGTDPFEAFF. Written as DNA, the CDR3 is TGTGCCAGCAGGGGTAGCGGGACCGATCCATTTGAAGCTTTCTTT.

This clonotype was counted a few times. V gene TRBV5-4 combines with J gene TRBJ1-6; 7 bases align to TRBD1. With V trimmed by 2 bases and J by 7 bases, 6 bases remained unmatched. There are 15 residues in the CDR3. Germline assignment: CDR1 SGHNT and CDR2 YYREEE (reference sequence). The CDR3 nucleotides are TGTGCCAGCAGCTTAACCGGGGACAGCAATTCACCCCTCCACTTT. It translates to CASSLTGDSNSPLHF.

This clonotype was found a few times. This chain links TRBV7-9 with TRBJ2-1; D is ambiguous. Germline V CDR1 and CDR2: SEHNR, FQNEAQ (reference sequence). The CDR3 has 13 amino acids. V lost 1 base and J lost 6, with 7 bases in between. In DNA, the CDR3 is TGTGCCAGCAGCTTAGTACAGTCCAATGAGCAGTTCTTC. Protein: CASSLVQSNEQFF.

Concerning this clonotype: One end of the junction does not line up with germline, which may come from a read error. The chain joins TRBV7-6 to TRBJ1-2, with D unresolved. The CDR3 runs to 11 residues. CDR1 SGHVS and CDR2 FNYEAQ come from the germline V gene. The CDR3 sequence: CASSLSGSYTF. CDR3 DNA sequence: TGTGCCAGCAGCTTGAGTGGGTCGTACACATTC.

There are a few counts of this clonotype. The genes are TRBV4-1 and TRBJ2-7; 7 bases are shared with TRBD1. Trimming at V came to 0 bases and at J to 3 bases, leaving 8 bases not matched to a gene. Germline V gene lookup returns CDR1 MGHRA and CDR2 YSYEKL. The CDR3 extends over 16 amino acids. The DNA for the CDR3 is TGCGCCAGCAGCCAAGATAATCGAGACAGGGACTACGAGCAGTACTTC. It codes for CASSQDNRDRDYEQYF.

The chain uses TRBV27 and TRBJ1-2; 7 nucleotides align to TRBD1. V shed 5 bases and J 0 bases; nucleotides not matched to a gene: 3. Per the germline V gene, CDR1 is MNHEY and CDR2 is SMNVEV (reference sequence). This CDR3 comprises 14 residues. The DNA of the CDR3 is TGTGCCAGCAGTCTGGGACAGACTAACTATGGCTACACCTTC. Its protein is CASSLGQTNYGYTF.

This clonotype was counted only a few times. V is TRBV19 and J is TRBJ2-2; D may be TRBD1 (5 bases). This CDR3 has 13 amino acids. Germline CDR1 and CDR2: LNHDA and SQIVND (reference sequence). V lost 2 bases, J lost 6 bases, and 7 bases lay in between. CDR3 in amino acids: CASSIQGPGELFF. In nucleotides, the CDR3 is TGTGCCAGTAGTATACAGGGCCCCGGGGAGCTGTTTTTT. Combining the CDR3 with reference TRBV19 and TRBJ2-2 gives the whole variable domain DGGITQSPKYLFRKEGQNVTLSCEQNLNHDAMYWYRQDPGQGLRLIYYSQIVNDFQKGDIAEGYSVSREKKESFPLTVTSAQKNPTAFYLCASSIQGPGELFFGEGSRLTVL.

The chain uses TRBV9 and TRBJ2-3; TRBD2 might be the D (6 bases). CDR1 SGDLS and CDR2 YYNGEE come from the germline V gene. V lost 3 bases to trimming and J lost 2 bases, with 10 bases between them. The CDR3 loop spans 14 amino acids. CDR3 protein: CASSGRDSTDTQYF. In DNA, the CDR3 is TGTGCCAGCAGCGGACGGGACTCCACAGATACGCAGTATTTT. The entire variable domain, with the rest obtained from reference TRBV9 and TRBJ2-3, is as follows: DSGVTQTPKHLITATGQRVTLRCSPRSGDLSVYWYQQSLDQGLQFLIQYYNGEERAKGNILERFSAQQFPDLHSELNLSSLELGDSALYFCASSGRDSTDTQYFGPGTRLTVL.

This sequence joins TRBV28 and TRBJ1-6, with TRBD1 as a possible D gene (6 bases). CDR1 MDHEN and CDR2 SYDVKM come from the germline V gene. CDR3 length: 15 amino acids. Trimming removed 6 bases from V and 8 bases from J, with 17 bases in between. The CDR3, as DNA: TGTGCCAGCAGAAGTGCGGACAGCCGCGATTCACCCCTCCACTTT. Amino acid sequence: CASRSADSRDSPLHF.